These T cell receptor beta chains were read from a single sample in a study of PD-L1 blockade in urothelial cancer. Profiling relied on immunoSEQ multiplex PCR, and the TCRdb table lists in-frame clones only, not all of them. The table includes approximately 100,000 clones, approximately 85% detected once. The sequencing used PBMCs, collected around atezolizumab (anti-PD-L1) treatment. Receptors were obtained from a man aged 50 to 60 with urothelial cancer. The CDR3 runs from the conserved cysteine through the conserved F or W. A D gene is named only where the DNA matches it firmly. Clone size appears in some rows only: once, few, many, or a class for an expanded clone.

j_call	d_call	cdr3_length	v_call	clone_size	cdr3_aa	cdr3_nt
TRBJ2-3	TRBD2	11	TRBV27	-	CASSGSGRWKF	TGTGCCAGCAGTGGTAGCGGGAGATGGAAATTT
TRBJ2-7	-	16	TRBV28	-	CASGPIGGTGTYEQYF	TGTGCCAGCGGACCAATCGGGGGGACAGGTACCTACGAGCAGTACTTC
TRBJ2-1	-	13	TRBV7-6	-	CASAWAHQNEQFF	TGTGCCAGTGCGTGGGCCCATCAGAATGAGCAGTTCTTC
TRBJ1-5	-	19	TRBV7-2	-	CASSLGWHRSRIRNQPQHF	TGTGCCAGCAGCTTAGGTTGGCACAGGAGCCGGATTCGGAATCAGCCCCAGCATTTT
TRBJ2-1	TRBD1	14	TRBV27	-	CASSLGQEVNEQFF	TGTGCCAGCAGTTTGGGACAGGAGGTCAATGAGCAGTTCTTC
TRBJ1-3	-	15	TRBV18	few	CASSPVPADTHTIYF	TGTGCCAGCTCACCTGTCCCGGCAGACACCCACACCATATATTTT
TRBJ2-3	-	13	TRBV7-9	-	CASIRYDTDTQYF	TGTGCCAGTATACGCTACGACACAGATACGCAGTATTTT
TRBJ1-5	-	13	TRBV19	-	CASGGGGNQPQHF	TGTGCCAGTGGGGGGGGCGGCAATCAGCCCCAGCATTTT
TRBJ2-2	-	15	TRBV7-2	-	CASSLNRDENGELFF	TGTGCCAGCAGCCTAAACAGGGATGAAAACGGGGAGCTGTTTTTT
TRBJ2-2	TRBD1	13	TRBV6-4	-	CASRTGATGELFF	TGTGCCAGCAGGACAGGGGCCACCGGGGAGCTGTTTTTT
TRBJ2-5	TRBD2	16	TRBV5-1	-	CASRRPGTSDIETQYF	TGCGCCAGCAGGAGACCCGGGACTAGCGATATAGAGACCCAGTACTTC
TRBJ2-2	-	15	TRBV6-4	-	CASSQGGYLTGELFF	TGTGCCAGCAGTCAAGGCGGCTACCTCACCGGGGAGCTGTTTTTT
TRBJ1-1	TRBD1	14	TRBV15	-	CATSRRGMNTEAFF	TGTGCCACCAGCCGCAGGGGGATGAACACTGAAGCTTTCTTT
TRBJ2-1	-	15	TRBV7-9	-	CASVELETSYNEQFF	TGTGCCAGCGTTGAGCTAGAGACCTCCTACAATGAGCAGTTCTTC
TRBJ2-7	-	14	TRBV9	few	CASSLGQGTREQYF	TGTGCCAGCAGCCTGGGGCAGGGGACCCGCGAGCAGTACTTC
TRBJ1-2	TRBD1	16	TRBV7-8	-	CASSSIQGVLNYGYTF	TGTGCCAGCAGCTCCATCCAGGGGGTGCTTAACTATGGCTACACCTTC
TRBJ2-7	-	14	TRBV6-5	once	CASSPTRGSYEQYF	TGTGCCAGCAGCCCAACGCGGGGCTCCTACGAGCAGTACTTC
TRBJ1-2	-	13	TRBV28	-	CATSGGGNYGYTF	TGTGCCACGTCTGGCGGGGGCAACTATGGCTACACCTTC
TRBJ2-4	-	15	TRBV7-2	few	CASSREQGLGNIQYF	TGTGCCAGCAGCCGGGAACAGGGATTGGGTAACATTCAGTACTTC
TRBJ2-7	-	13	TRBV19	-	CASSPQMSYEQYF	TGTGCCAGTAGTCCCCAAATGTCCTACGAGCAGTACTTC
TRBJ1-1	TRBD1	17	TRBV11-2	-	CASSLDGTGGLNTEAFF	TGTGCCAGCAGCTTAGATGGGACAGGGGGATTGAACACTGAAGCTTTCTTT
TRBJ1-2	-	13	TRBV6-5	-	CASSITANYGYTF	TGTGCCAGCAGTATAACAGCTAACTATGGCTACACCTTC
TRBJ2-7	TRBD2	16	TRBV9	-	CASSEGLAEGIYEQYF	TGTGCCAGCAGCGAGGGACTAGCGGAGGGGATCTACGAGCAGTACTTC
TRBJ2-1	TRBD2	15	TRBV27	-	CASMQGSGSRNEQFF	TGTGCCAGCATGCAGGGTAGCGGGAGTAGGAATGAGCAGTTCTTC
TRBJ2-3	TRBD1	15	TRBV5-4	-	CASSLQGAGTDTQYF	TGTGCCAGCAGCTTGCAGGGGGCAGGCACAGATACGCAGTATTTT
TRBJ1-6	TRBD1	14	TRBV5-1	-	CASSSGGSNSPLHF	TGCGCCAGCAGCTCAGGGGGCAGCAATTCACCCCTCCACTTT
TRBJ1-6	-	15	TRBV11-1	-	CASSLSGAGYSPLHF	TGTGCCAGCAGCTTATCAGGGGCCGGGTATTCACCCCTCCACTTT
TRBJ1-2	TRBD1	13	TRBV6-5	once	CASRGDRDYGYTF	TGTGCCAGCAGGGGGGACAGGGACTATGGCTACACCTTC
TRBJ1-6	-	15	TRBV7-3	-	CASSLIAAEFSPLHF	TGTGCCAGCAGCTTAATTGCGGCGGAGTTTTCACCCCTCCACTTT
TRBJ2-3	TRBD2	16	TRBV5-6	-	CASRGGLAGKVDTQYF	TGTGCCAGCAGGGGGGGACTAGCGGGGAAGGTAGATACGCAGTATTTT
TRBJ2-2	-	16	TRBV7-8	-	CASSLSAGWRAGELFF	TGTGCCAGCAGCTTATCGGCGGGGTGGAGGGCCGGGGAGCTGTTTTTT
TRBJ1-2	-	15	TRBV7-9	few	CASSSGQGRGYGYTF	TGTGCCAGCAGCTCAGGCCAGGGGCGCGGATATGGCTACACCTTC
TRBJ1-6	-	13	TRBV29-1	-	CSFKGTSNSPLHF	TGCAGCTTCAAAGGGACAAGCAATTCACCCCTCCACTTT
TRBJ1-1	TRBD1	13	TRBV6-1	-	CASSDRGRTEAFF	TGTGCCAGCAGCGACAGGGGGCGAACTGAAGCTTTCTTT